This T cell receptor beta chain was recorded in a study of cytomegalovirus exposure and HLA in healthy donors listed by TCRdb under 2017. Background on the whole study: An earlier analysis of roughly 500 of the donors reported about 250 Gb of sequence data and some 100 million unique TCR beta sequences from some 180 million T cells. An early release that covered some 640 HLA-typed donors contained about 290 gigabases of sequencing data and approximately 85 million unique TCR sequences. Of the roughly 400 genotyped donors, 80% to 90% were placed in the genetic ancestry cluster associated with self-reported Caucasian donors. The study was designed to test whether signatures of past pathogen exposure could be identified by cataloging public T cell receptors. The study profiled the T cell repertoires of fewer than 850 subjects by immunosequencing and related them to cytomegalovirus serostatus. A separate validation cohort of about 110 different subjects was used in addition to the 666-subject first cohort. High-throughput TCR immunosequencing, statistical association of individual TCRs with disease status, and machine learning were combined to predict cytomegalovirus infection status. In a later analysis, previously published TCR beta repertoires from 666 donors were re-analyzed and high-resolution HLA genotyping was added so that TCR occurrence patterns could be studied. Rather than drawing on any new phenotypic data, the later analysis identified candidate immune exposures from TCR beta sequences and the way those sequences occurred across donors. An earlier analysis of 587 of the donors used high-throughput TCR beta sequencing to judge whether each TCR beta V gene segment behaved as functional or pseudogenic. Alongside the repertoire data, information on donor age, sex, ethnicity and CMV serostatus was compiled. A later genetic analysis used genome-wide SNP genotypes for about 55% of the 666 donors, treating that subset as a discovery cohort. All discovery cohort repertoires had been generated using a single sequencing platform. Both class I and class II loci were covered by HLA typing, at four-digit resolution. The number of typed donors differed by locus: about 629-630 for A, B, C, DRB1 and DQB1; 500 to 550 for DQA1; some 610 for DPA1; and roughly 450 for DPB1. Roughly 5 DR-DQ haplotypes were treated as single units for association and clustering because of strong linkage in the cohort. Among under 450 genotyped donors of the cohort, an average of roughly 240,000 unique TCR beta nucleotide sequences were sequenced per donor, roughly 20% of them non-productive. What the study reported, not specific to this receptor: The presence/absence analyses assumed that sequencing depth was roughly uniform across donors, and that assumption may not be true. A few of the identified cytomegalovirus-associated TCR beta chains were confirmed in vitro to be specific for cytomegalovirus antigens. In a later genetic analysis, fewer N-insertions in productive TCRs were reported among donors in an Asian-associated ancestry cluster than the 666-donor mean. An earlier analysis of around 600 of the donors showed that most TCR beta V segments appeared in productive rearrangements either about 87% or about 30% of the time, which broadly matched IMGT annotations. When HLA alleles, especially DR and DQ, strongly co-occurred, attributing TCR associations to individual alleles was difficult. In this cohort, only TCR beta chains were sequenced, and detectable features were limited by the absence of alpha or paired-chain data. Several of the top co-occurrence clusters appeared to be linked to parvovirus B19, influenza, CMV and Epstein-Barr virus, according to a later analysis. A group of highly shared sequence variants was considered likely to be a technical artifact of the sequencing pipeline. A total of 150 or so TCR beta chains were listed by the study as associated with cytomegalovirus. In a later analysis, 16,951 TCR beta sequences were associated with specific HLA alleles at a false discovery rate of 0.05. According to the authors, the approach could potentially be generalized to other disease states and immunological phenotypes. A later analysis found that HLA-associated TCR beta chains were more clonally expanded and had lower generation probabilities than equally common non-associated chains. Because counts were too low, roughly 17 rarely observed V segments, including chromosome 9 orphons, were left out of the earlier analysis of 587 of the donors. Across donors, most TCR sequences were observed very rarely, whereas some public TCRs were present in many individuals. According to a later analysis, TCR association rates differed among HLA loci, with DRB1 alleles showing the most associated TCRs and HLA-C alleles showing the fewest. The classifier was reported to diagnose cytomegalovirus status with high specificity and sensitivity in both the original and validation cohorts. CMV serostatus was the only immune exposure information available for the cohort. In a later analysis, most CMV-associated TCR beta chains were found to appear HLA-restricted, with HLA associations seemingly driven largely by CMV exposure. Because the 87-base-pair reads could not distinguish some IMGT-functional V segments, including TRBV6-2 and TRBV6-3, those segments were excluded. A later genetic analysis associated a missense DCLRE1C variant with V-gene and J-gene trimming of TCR beta chains, and an independent cohort replicated the association. HLA typing was unavailable for some donors at each locus, so association tests used only the typed subset. Linkage disequilibrium might explain the correlated functional status among segregating V segments, but an unknown experimental factor could not be ruled out. A further reported finding was that TCR beta sequences accurately predicted the HLA-A and HLA-B alleles for most subjects in the first cohort.

The CDR3 covers 12 residues, taking in both the cysteine and the phenylalanine. Of the read, only the CDR3 DNA is kept; its 36 bases are in frame from base 1. Trimming removed 4 bases from V and 3 bases from J, leaving 8 bases between the germline ends. Based on the germline V gene (reference sequence), the CDR1 and CDR2 sequences are SGHNT and YYREEE. Comments on this clone: Its cognate antigen has yet to be identified. No base-level quality is on record; no much larger clone is a single base apart.

The library came from the immunoSEQ multiplex PCR assay. The multiplex PCR relied on a mix of 60 forward primers for TCR Vbeta segments and 13 reverse primers for TCR Jbeta segments. A multiplex PCR assay on genomic DNA amplified the CDR3 region of rearranged TCR beta genes. Amplified TCR beta libraries were sequenced as 87-base-pair reads on the Illumina HiSeq System. In the source study's methods: Across the 600 to 700 repertoires, a later analysis counted approximately 75 million unique TCR beta chains, approximately 12 million of which were shared by at least two donors. Raw reads were error-corrected and collapsed into unique sequences with a nearest-neighbor algorithm that merged closely related sequences to remove PCR and sequencing errors. V, D and J gene segments were assigned by aligning CDR3 sequences to IMGT reference sequences. For a sequence to be retained, a match of at least six nucleotides to both a V gene segment and a J gene segment was required. Rearrangements were called productive when the CDR3 lacked stop codons and stayed in frame with V and J; all others were non-productive. CDR3 was defined by IMGT convention, running from the second conserved V-encoded cysteine to the conserved J-encoded phenylalanine. Sequences without an unambiguous match to a single V gene segment were excluded from the earlier analysis of a few hundred of the donors. In an earlier analysis of 587 of the donors, a V segment was called functional when productive rearrangements were above 56.7%, and segregating when the standard deviation between donors exceeded 5%. A statistical classification framework was built for diagnosing cytomegalovirus status from the catalog of TCR beta chain sequences. In a later analysis, TCR nucleotide sequences were compared against IMGT/GENE-DB human TR gene sequences so that V and J genes could be assigned. Using the TCRdist pipeline, a later analysis assigned CDR3 sequences along with most-parsimonious VDJ recombination scenarios. In a later analysis, each TCR beta chain was defined by its CDR3 amino acid sequence together with its V-gene family, and reads lacking a unique V-gene family were excluded. To address suspected cross-contamination and a sequencing artifact, a later analysis removed approximately 600 highly shared, low-generation-probability nucleotide sequences. For each public chain, a later analysis derived a clonal expansion index from normalized ranks of inferred template counts within each repertoire. In a later analysis, generation probabilities were computed using a VDJ recombination model fitted to out-of-frame rearrangements, and the results were checked against IGoR. In a later analysis, hypergeometric tests were used to score TCR-TCR, TCR-HLA and TCR-CMV co-occurrence, with a repertoire-size bias correction applied to TCR pairs. A later analysis estimated false discovery rates by permuting HLA or CMV assignments 20 times. A later analysis grouped co-occurring TCRs with DBSCAN, adding TCRdist sequence similarity when clustering within HLA-allele-positive subsets. For co-occurrence clustering, repertoires with fewer than 30,000 or more than 120,000 public chains were excluded, along with roughly 5 repertoires with anomalous nucleotide sharing. TCRdb took over this immuneACCESS table, retaining in-frame rearrangements with V and J assigned. Such tables are incomplete; in checked studies, under half of the missing clones stem from an unresolved V gene, and the remainder is unexplained. That table is the source of V, J and clone size, and D and trimming were worked out from the DNA. This sample is represented by around 150,000 clones; approximately 10% of them were singletons. About 6.7% of the sample rests with the top ten.

The cohort was made up of hundreds of healthy bone marrow donors. At the time of sampling, all cohort members were nominally healthy, though unrecorded immune exposures were likely present. The donor tested CMV seropositive, placing the donor among the 289 seropositive members of the cohort. Each donor provided a peripheral blood sample, and peripheral blood mononuclear cells were used for TCR beta sequencing. The Qiagen DNeasy Blood Extraction Kit was used to extract genomic DNA from the blood cell samples. The sequence joins TRBV5-4 to TRBJ2-7; the D gene is perhaps TRBD1, from 5 matching bases. This TCR came from a woman aged 40 to 49 in good health and CMV-seropositive. The sample comprised PBMCs. The CDR3 region reads CASSQDSYEQYF. The nucleotide sequence is given as TGTGCCAGCAGCCAAGACAGCTACGAGCAGTACTTC.